This record concerns one TCR beta chain sequence. What antigen it recognizes has not been identified. Per-base quality was not reported, and no clone a single base away is much larger than it. The CDR3 spans 18 residues, from the cysteine through the phenylalanine. Just CDR3 DNA is preserved here, 54 bases in frame from base 1. Trimming at the junction amounts to 6 bases on V and 0 bases on J, and the germline ends lie 22 bases apart. The germline V gene yields SGHRS for CDR1 and YFSETQ for CDR2. The 39 donors, aged about 6 to 95 years, were systemically healthy Caucasian individuals from Russia. Ten milliliters of peripheral blood were drawn from each donor into EDTA-treated Vacutainer tubes. PBMCs were isolated by Ficoll-Paque density-gradient centrifugation, with at least 6 million obtained per sample. Trizol reagent was used to extract total RNA from PBMCs, with at least 6 micrograms per sample. The percentages of naive CD45RAhigh/CD27high T cells were determined by flow cytometry on a PBMC aliquot from every donor.

The entry originates in a study of blood T cells in healthy people across ages (dated by TCRdb to the mid-2010s). Study-level background: In model experiments, template switching captured roughly one uniquely barcoded TCR beta cDNA molecule for every two T cells. To track age-related changes in TCR beta repertoire diversity, the study relied on deep sequencing normalized with unique cDNA molecular identifiers. Four age groups were formed from the donors: young (average approximately 17 years), middle-aged (approximately 39), aged (62) and long-lived (82). Donors of different ages were randomly distributed across sequencing lanes to avoid experimental bias. The study analyzed two additional independent replicas of 1 million unique cDNA reads from the same blood draw for two donors, one aged 18 to 29 and one aged 80 or older.

General study outcomes and caveats: Compared with the aged group, the long-lived group had more naive CD4+ T cells, fewer expanded clones and increased TCR diversity, suggesting age selection. Observed TCR beta diversity correlated strongly with the percentage of naive T cells measured by flow cytometry. Observed TCR beta diversity per million T cells fell roughly linearly with age, and a significant reduction was already apparent by age roughly 40. Estimates of total diversity based on one million sequenced T cells were considered lower bounds and underestimates. Because donor CMV infection status was unknown, age-related changes in expanded clonotypes were potentially confounded. Because profiling used bulk unsorted PBMCs, naive and antigen-experienced compartments could not be compared conclusively.

Library preparation was by 5' RACE. Sequencing instrument: Illumina HiSeq 2500. A second PCR of 7 to 11 cycles was run with a J-beta primer mix and a sample-barcoded 5' primer. Each TCR beta cDNA molecule received a unique molecular identifier from a template-switch 5' adaptor carrying 12 random nucleotides. Each sample yielded at least 2.5 million CDR3-containing paired-end reads. The Mint cDNA synthesis kit, primed by a TRBC-specific oligonucleotide, was used to synthesize first-strand cDNA from all RNA. After uracil-DNA glycosylase treatment, a first 18-cycle PCR used universal primers M1SS and BC2_uni_R on all cDNA. The study's own analysis went as follows. For normalization, 1 million high-quality reads were randomly selected from each sample, with every read carrying a distinct molecular identifier. Instead of being binned into consensus sequences, reads that shared molecular identifiers were thrown out. MiTCR, set to a Q25 quality threshold and the strictest error-elimination algorithm, was used for CDR3 identification, clonotype clustering and error correction. A nonparametric unseen species model with Euler transformation was used to estimate a lower bound on total TCR beta diversity. TCRdb reprocessing: public reads trimmed at Q25 with fastp, clones called with MiXCR, in-frame beta chains kept. CDR3 protein sequences are deduplicated, and each keeps its most common genes and DNA. These V and J calls derive from TCRdb rather than the authors' analysis. The sample includes under 2,000,000 distinct CDR3 sequences, with 40% to 55% observed a single time. Clones ranked in the top ten supply over 2% of the sample.

Sequenced: blood. This clonotype was obtained from a woman aged 40 to 50 in good health. The rearrangement joined TRBV5-1 to TRBJ2-1, with the D gene tentatively TRBD1 or TRBD2, based on 5 matching bases in each. The sequence in DNA is TGCGCCAGCAACTTTGACCAACCGGGACCGTCCTCCTACAATGAGCAGTTCTTC. This sequence encodes CASNFDQPGPSSYNEQFF.